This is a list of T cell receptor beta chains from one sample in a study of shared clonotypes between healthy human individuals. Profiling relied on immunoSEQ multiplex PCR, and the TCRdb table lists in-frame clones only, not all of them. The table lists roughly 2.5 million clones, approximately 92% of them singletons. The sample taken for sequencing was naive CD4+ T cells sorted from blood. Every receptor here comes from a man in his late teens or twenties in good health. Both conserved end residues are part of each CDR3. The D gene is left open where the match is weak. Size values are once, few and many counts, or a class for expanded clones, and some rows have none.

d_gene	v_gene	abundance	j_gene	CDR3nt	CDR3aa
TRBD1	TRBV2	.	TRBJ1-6	TGTGCCAGCAGCGGGACAGATAATTCACCCCTCCACTTT	CASSGTDNSPLHF
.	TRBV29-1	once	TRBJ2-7	TGCAGCGTTTTAAGGGGGGGCGACTCGGGGTCCTACGAGCAGTACTTC	CSVLRGGDSGSYEQYF
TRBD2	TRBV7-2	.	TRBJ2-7	TGTGCCAGCACTCTACTGACTAGCGGGAGCTCCTACGAGCAGTACTTC	CASTLLTSGSSYEQYF
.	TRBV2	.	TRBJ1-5	TGTGCCAGCAGTGGACAGTCCCATAGCAATCAGCCCCAGCATTTT	CASSGQSHSNQPQHF
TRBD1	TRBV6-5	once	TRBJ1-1	TGTGCCAGCAGACCCTGGACAGGGAAGGGTGAAGCTTTCTTT	CASRPWTGKGEAFF
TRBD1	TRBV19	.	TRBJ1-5	TGTGCCAGTAGTATCACCGGGACAGGGGCATATAGCAATCAGCCCCAGCATTTT	CASSITGTGAYSNQPQHF
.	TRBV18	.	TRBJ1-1	TGTGCCAGCTCACCTGGGGACACTGAAGCTTTCTTT	CASSPGDTEAFF
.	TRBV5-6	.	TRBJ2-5	TGTGCCAGCAGCCTGGTGGGGGCGGGAGTGGTAGAGACCCAGTACTTC	CASSLVGAGVVETQYF
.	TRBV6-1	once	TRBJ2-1	TGTGCCAGCAGTGAACAGAGCTCCTACAATGAGCAGTTCTTC	CASSEQSSYNEQFF
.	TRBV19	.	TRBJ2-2	TGTGCCAGTAACGATCGCCGCACTATCACCGGGGAGCTGTTTTTT	CASNDRRTITGELFF
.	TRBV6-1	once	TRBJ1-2	TGTGCCAGCAGTGATAGACGTTGGGACTATGGCTACACCTTC	CASSDRRWDYGYTF
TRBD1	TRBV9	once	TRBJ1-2	TGTGCCAGCAGCCTCCGGACAGGGGCAGGCTATGGCTACACCTTC	CASSLRTGAGYGYTF
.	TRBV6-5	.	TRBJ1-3	TGTGCCAGCAGCCAATCGGGCCTCCGAAACACCATATATTTT	CASSQSGLRNTIYF
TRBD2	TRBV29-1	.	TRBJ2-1	TGCAGCGTCGTGGGACTAGCGGATTACAATGAGCAGTTCTTC	CSVVGLADYNEQFF
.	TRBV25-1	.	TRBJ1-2	TGTGCCAGCAGTGAAGCAGGGAGAACCTATGGCTACACCTTC	CASSEAGRTYGYTF
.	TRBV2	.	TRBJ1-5	TGTGCCAGCAGGCGGGACATGGGAGACAATCAGCCCCAGCATTTT	CASRRDMGDNQPQHF